The TCR beta chain described here comes from a study of blood T cell repertoires in COVID-19. The overall study: Samples came from the United States, Italy and Spain, spanning acute and convalescent COVID-19.

CDR1 LGHDT and CDR2 YNNKEL come from the germline V gene (reference sequence). The CDR3 extends over 16 amino acids. Trimming stripped 0 bases from V and 8 bases from J, with 17 bases between. Only in-frame clones appear in the TCRdb table, and some are missing; sequencing was by immunoSEQ multiplex PCR. The sample carries more than 120,000 clones, about 91% recorded once. V is TRBV3-1 (or the pseudogene TRBV3-2) and J is TRBJ2-1; D perhaps matches TRBD2 (6 bases). The sample was peripheral blood. This receptor was taken from a woman between 45 and 60 years old with acute or convalescent COVID-19. This chain's CDR3 is CASSQEWGELADEQFF. The CDR3 DNA is TGTGCCAGCAGCCAAGAATGGGGGGAGCTGGCGGATGAGCAGTTCTTC.